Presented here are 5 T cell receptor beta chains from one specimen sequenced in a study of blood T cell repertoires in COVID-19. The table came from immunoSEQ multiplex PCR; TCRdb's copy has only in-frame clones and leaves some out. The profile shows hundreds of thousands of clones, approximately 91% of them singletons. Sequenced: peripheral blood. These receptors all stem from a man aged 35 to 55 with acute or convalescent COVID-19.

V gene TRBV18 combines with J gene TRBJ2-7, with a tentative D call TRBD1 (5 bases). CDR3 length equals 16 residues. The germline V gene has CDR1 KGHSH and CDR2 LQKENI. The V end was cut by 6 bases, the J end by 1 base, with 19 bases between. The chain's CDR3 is CASSPWSRAGSYEQYF. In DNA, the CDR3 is TGTGCCAGCTCCCCTTGGTCCAGGGCCGGATCCTACGAGCAGTACTTC.

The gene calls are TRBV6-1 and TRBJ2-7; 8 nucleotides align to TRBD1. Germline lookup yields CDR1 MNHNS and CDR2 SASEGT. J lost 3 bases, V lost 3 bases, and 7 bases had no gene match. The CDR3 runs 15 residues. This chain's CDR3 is CASSEGSGGSYEQYF. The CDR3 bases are TGTGCCAGCAGTGAGGGGTCAGGGGGCAGCTACGAGCAGTACTTC.

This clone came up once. The CDR3 here is CASKPGLDDNEQFF. DNA of the CDR3: TGTGCCAGCAAGCCGGGACTAGACGATAATGAGCAGTTCTTC. The V gene is TRBV6-5, the J gene TRBJ2-1, with TRBD2 matching 8 bases. Germline V gene data show CDR1 as MNHEY and CDR2 as SVGAGI. V shed 7 bases, J shed 7 bases, and the junction held 9 bases outside the gene matches. The CDR3 sequence is 14 residues long.

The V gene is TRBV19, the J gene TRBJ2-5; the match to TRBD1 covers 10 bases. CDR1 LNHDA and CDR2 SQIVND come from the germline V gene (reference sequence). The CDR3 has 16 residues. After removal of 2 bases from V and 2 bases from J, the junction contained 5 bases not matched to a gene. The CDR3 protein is CASSIMVGQGQETQYF. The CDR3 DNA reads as TGTGCCAGTAGTATAATGGTGGGACAGGGGCAAGAGACCCAGTACTTC.

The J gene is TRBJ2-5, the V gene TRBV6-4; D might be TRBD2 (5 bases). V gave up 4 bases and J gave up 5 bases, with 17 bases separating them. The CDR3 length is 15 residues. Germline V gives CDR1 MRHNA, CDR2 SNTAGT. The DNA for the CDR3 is TGTGCCAGCAGTGCCTCGAGCGGAGCCGGGGAGACCCAGTACTTC. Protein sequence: CASSASSGAGETQYF.